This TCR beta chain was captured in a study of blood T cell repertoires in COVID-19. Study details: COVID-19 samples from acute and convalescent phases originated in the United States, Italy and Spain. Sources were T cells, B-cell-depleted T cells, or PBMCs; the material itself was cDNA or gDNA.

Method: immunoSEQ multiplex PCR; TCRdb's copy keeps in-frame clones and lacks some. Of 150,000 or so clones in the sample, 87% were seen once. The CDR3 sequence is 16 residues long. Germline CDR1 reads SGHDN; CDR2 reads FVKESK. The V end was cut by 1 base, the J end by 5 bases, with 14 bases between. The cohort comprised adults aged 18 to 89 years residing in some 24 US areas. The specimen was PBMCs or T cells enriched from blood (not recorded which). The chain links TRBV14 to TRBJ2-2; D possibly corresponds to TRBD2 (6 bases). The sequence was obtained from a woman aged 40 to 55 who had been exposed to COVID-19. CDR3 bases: TGTGCCAGCAGCCAAGTTTTTCCCCGGGGGACCGGGGAGCTGTTTTTT. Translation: CASSQVFPRGTGELFF.